Following are 7 T cell receptor beta chains from one sample sequenced in a study of CD8+CD57+ T cells in acquired aplastic anemia. TCR beta VDJ and CDR3 profiles were obtained from a genomic DNA template. TCRdb called the reads again in MiXCR, with one record for every CDR3 protein. The sample holds approximately 470,000 distinct CDR3 sequences, around 30% seen once. For sequencing, patients were chosen who had shown expansion of CD8+CD57+ cells by flow cytometry. The sample taken for sequencing was sorted CD4+, CD8+, or CD8+CD57+ T cells (not recorded which) from PBMCs. All receptors come from a human donor with aplastic anemia.

On this clonotype itself: A much larger clone lies one base from this, so it may be a read error. The gene calls are TRBV6-1 and TRBJ2-7; 13 bases are shared with TRBD2. This CDR3 region has 14 residues. V shed 6 bases, J shed 3 bases, and the junction held 2 bases outside the gene matches. From germline, CDR1 is MNHNS and CDR2 SASEGT. CDR3 in amino acids: CASRRTSGSYEQYF. In DNA, the CDR3 is TGTGCCAGCAGGAGGACTAGCGGGAGCTACGAGCAGTACTTC.

This clonotype was seen at least ten times. The V gene is TRBV6-5, the J gene TRBJ1-6; no reliable D call. The CDR3 length is 15 residues. Germline CDR1 reads MNHEY; CDR2 reads SVGAGI. V was cut by 0 bases and J by 9 bases, with 12 bases left in between. The chain's CDR3 is CASSYSPRISSPLHF. As DNA, the CDR3 is TGTGCCAGCAGTTACTCCCCCCGTATTAGTTCACCCCTCCACTTT.

Turning to this clonotype: Because it lacks the conserved phenylalanine or tryptophan at the end, this CDR3 is likely a read error. The CDR3 bases are TGTGCCAGCAGCTTAGTGAGCACAGATACGCAGTATGTG. This sequence encodes CASSLVSTDTQYV. The V call is TRBV7-2, the J call TRBJ2-3; D remains ambiguous. The CDR3 is 13 amino acids. CDR1 and CDR2 from the germline V gene are SGHTA and FQGNSA. V lost 1 base and J lost 0, with 2 bases in between.

Points on this clonotype: The junction does not match germline at one end; this may be a read error. The chain recombines TRBV7-3 with TRBJ2-5; D could derive from TRBD1 or TRBD2 (6 bases each). This CDR3 contains 17 residues. Germline CDR1 reads SGHTA; CDR2 reads FQGTGA. CDR3 amino acids: CASSLGGGSRDQEAQYF. CDR3 DNA sequence: TGTGCCAGCAGCTTAGGAGGGGGGTCCCGGGATCAAGAGGCCCAGTACTTC.

Concerning this clonotype: A much larger clone differs from this one at a single base, so this may be a read error. The rearrangement joins TRBV20-1 to TRBJ1-5; D is unclear. Looked up from germline, CDR1 is DFQATT and CDR2 is SNEGSKA (reference sequence). The length of the CDR3 is 15 residues. CDR3 bases: TGCAGTGCGCGATGGGCAGACTATAGCGATCAGCCCCAGCATTTT. It translates to CSARWADYSDQPQHF.

This clonotype was seen more than once but under ten times. The chain combines TRBV4-1 with TRBJ2-5; 13 positions match TRBD2. Germline V gives CDR1 MGHRA, CDR2 YSYEKL. The V and J ends lost 4 bases and 2 bases, in that order; junction bases with no gene match: 7. The CDR3 is 17 amino acids. CDR3 sequence (DNA): TGCGCCAGCAGCCCACGGGGGACTAGCGGGGTACAAGAGACCCAGTACTTC. This translates into CASSPRGTSGVQETQYF.

The J gene is TRBJ2-7, the V gene TRBV27; 14 nucleotides line up with TRBD2. Germline lookup yields CDR1 MNHEY and CDR2 SMNVEV (reference sequence). The junction had 5 bases not matched to a gene; V was cut back by 4 bases and J by 9 bases. The CDR3 covers 14 residues. In nucleotides, the CDR3 is TGTGCCAGCAGTTCCCCGACTAGCGGGAGGGGGCAGTACTTC. Amino acid sequence: CASSSPTSGRGQYF.